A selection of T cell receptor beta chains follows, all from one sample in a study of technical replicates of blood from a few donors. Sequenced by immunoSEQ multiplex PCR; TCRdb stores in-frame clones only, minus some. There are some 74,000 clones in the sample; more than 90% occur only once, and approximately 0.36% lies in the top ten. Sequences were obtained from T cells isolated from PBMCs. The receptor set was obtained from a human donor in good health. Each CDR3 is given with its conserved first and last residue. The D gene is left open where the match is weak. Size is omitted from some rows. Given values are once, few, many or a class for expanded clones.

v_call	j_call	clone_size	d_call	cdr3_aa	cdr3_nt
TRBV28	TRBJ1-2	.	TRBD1	CASSTGVGGYTF	TGTGCCAGCAGCACAGGGGTTGGTGGCTACACCTTC
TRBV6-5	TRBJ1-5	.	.	CASSYGSRDQPQHF	TGTGCCAGCAGTTACGGCAGCCGGGATCAGCCCCAGCATTTT
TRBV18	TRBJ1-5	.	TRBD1	CASSHDGQGHQPQHF	TGTGCCAGCTCCCATGACGGACAGGGTCATCAGCCCCAGCATTTT
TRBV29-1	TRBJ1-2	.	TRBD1	CSVGQGLYGYTF	TGCAGCGTGGGACAGGGACTATATGGCTACACCTTC
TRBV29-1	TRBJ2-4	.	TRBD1	CSVIEGTGGSKNIQYF	TGCAGCGTTATTGAGGGGACAGGGGGCTCCAAAAACATTCAGTACTTC
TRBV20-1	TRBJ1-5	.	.	CSASGGSPQHF	TGCAGTGCTAGTGGCGGTAGTCCCCAGCATTTT
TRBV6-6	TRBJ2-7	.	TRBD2	CAIRGGPNYEQYF	TGTGCCATCCGCGGGGGACCGAACTACGAGCAGTACTTC
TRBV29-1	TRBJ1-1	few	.	CSPYDMTNTEAFF	TGCAGCCCATACGACATGACGAACACTGAAGCTTTCTTT
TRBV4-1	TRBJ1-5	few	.	CASSQGQGNQPQHF	TGCGCCAGCAGCCAAGGGCAGGGCAATCAGCCCCAGCATTTT
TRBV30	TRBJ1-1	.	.	CAWSPKLEAFF	TGTGCCTGGAGTCCTAAATTGGAAGCTTTCTTT
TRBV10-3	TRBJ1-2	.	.	CAISPDGYYGYTF	TGTGCCATCAGTCCAGACGGGTACTATGGCTACACCTTC
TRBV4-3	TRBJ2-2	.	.	CASSQELRGTGELFF	TGCGCCAGCAGCCAAGAACTCAGGGGAACCGGGGAGCTGTTTTTT
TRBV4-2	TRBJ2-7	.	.	CASSQGPTGPYEQYF	TGTGCCAGCAGCCAAGGTCCGACAGGACCCTACGAGCAGTACTTC
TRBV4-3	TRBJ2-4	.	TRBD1	CASSPTGGRNIQYF	TGCGCCAGCAGCCCGACAGGGGGCCGAAACATTCAGTACTTC
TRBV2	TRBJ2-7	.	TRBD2	CAKGTSGIDEQYF	TGTGCCAAAGGGACTAGCGGGATAGACGAGCAGTACTTC
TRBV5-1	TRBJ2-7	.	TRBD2	CASSLGGLAGEEQYF	TGCGCCAGCAGCTTGGGAGGACTAGCGGGAGAAGAGCAGTACTTC
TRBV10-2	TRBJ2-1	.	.	CATRLGDNEQFF	TGCGCCACCCGACTTGGTGACAATGAGCAGTTCTTC
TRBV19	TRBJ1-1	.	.	CASSRHRENTEAFF	TGTGCCAGTAGTCGGCACAGGGAGAACACTGAAGCTTTCTTT
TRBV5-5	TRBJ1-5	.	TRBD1	CASSLGSRDRDFPHF	TGTGCCAGCAGCTTGGGCTCTCGGGACAGGGATTTTCCGCATTTT
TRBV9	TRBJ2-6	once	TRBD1	CASSVAGQGIDSGANVLTF	TGTGCCAGCAGCGTAGCGGGACAGGGGATCGACTCTGGGGCCAACGTCCTGACTTTC
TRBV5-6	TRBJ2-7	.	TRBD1	CASSGDRGPGEQYF	TGTGCCAGCAGCGGGGACAGGGGGCCCGGAGAGCAGTACTTC
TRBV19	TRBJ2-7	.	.	CASSRDNSYEQYF	TGTGCCAGTAGTCGGGACAACTCCTACGAGCAGTACTTC
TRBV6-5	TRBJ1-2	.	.	CASSFATGDGYTF	TGTGCCAGCAGTTTTGCGACAGGCGATGGCTACACCTTC
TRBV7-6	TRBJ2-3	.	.	CASSLLRGSTDTQYF	TGTGCCAGCAGCTTACTTAGAGGAAGCACAGATACGCAGTATTTT
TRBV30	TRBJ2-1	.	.	CAWNQLDEQFF	TGTGCCTGGAATCAGTTGGATGAGCAGTTCTTC
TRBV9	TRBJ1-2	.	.	CASNAGYHGYTF	TGTGCCAGTAATGCAGGGTACCATGGCTACACCTTC
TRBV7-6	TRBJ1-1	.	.	CASSAVSTEAFF	TGTGCCAGCAGCGCAGTCAGCACTGAAGCTTTCTTT
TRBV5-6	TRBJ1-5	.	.	CASSLNRYNQPQHF	TGTGCCAGCAGCTTGAACAGGTACAATCAGCCCCAGCATTTT
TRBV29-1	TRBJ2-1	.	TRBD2	CSVVLAGGPPDEQFF	TGCAGCGTTGTACTAGCGGGAGGGCCTCCCGATGAGCAGTTCTTC
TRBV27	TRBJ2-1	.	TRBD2	CASRGLAFNPSPSEQFSYNEQFF	TGTGCCAGCAGAGGACTAGCCTTCAATCCAAGCCCTTCTGAACAGTTCTCCTACAATGAGCAGTTCTTC
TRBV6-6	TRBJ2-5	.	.	CASSYGGQETQYF	TGTGCCAGCAGTTACGGCGGACAAGAGACCCAGTACTTC
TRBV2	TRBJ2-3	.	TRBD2	CASSESAGTSRTDTQYF	TGTGCCAGCAGTGAGTCAGCGGGAACCTCTCGCACAGATACGCAGTATTTT
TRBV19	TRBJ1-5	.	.	CASSIQYGNQPQHF	TGTGCCAGTAGTATTCAATACGGGAATCAGCCCCAGCATTTT
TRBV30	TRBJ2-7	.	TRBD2	CAGTSGNYEQYF	TGTGCTGGGACTAGCGGGAATTACGAGCAGTACTTC
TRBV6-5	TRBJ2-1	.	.	CASSYSAGTQTNEQFF	TGTGCCAGCAGTTACTCGGCCGGGACACAGACCAATGAGCAGTTCTTC
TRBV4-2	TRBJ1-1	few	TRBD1	CASSQVTGLNTEAFF	TGTGCCAGCAGCCAAGTGACAGGGCTGAACACTGAAGCTTTCTTT
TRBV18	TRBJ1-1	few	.	CASSPSTFEYWNTEAFF	TGTGCCAGCTCACCTTCTACCTTTGAATATTGGAACACTGAAGCTTTCTTT
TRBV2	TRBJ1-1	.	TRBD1	CANRLQQGHTEAFF	TGTGCCAACAGGCTCCAACAGGGGCACACTGAAGCTTTCTTT
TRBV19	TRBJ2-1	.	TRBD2	CASSMTGTSFYNEQFF	TGTGCCAGTAGTATGACCGGGACTAGCTTTTACAATGAGCAGTTCTTC
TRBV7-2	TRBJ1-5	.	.	CASSHNPGHNSNQPQHF	TGTGCCAGCAGCCATAATCCGGGACATAATAGCAATCAGCCCCAGCATTTT
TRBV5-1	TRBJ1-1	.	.	CASSLVGDRVWNTEAFF	TGCGCCAGCAGCTTGGTTGGCGACAGAGTGTGGAACACTGAAGCTTTCTTT